These T cell receptor beta chains were read from a single sample in a study of T cell responses to AZD1222 COVID-19 vaccine. Here immunoSEQ multiplex PCR was the method, and the copy in TCRdb shows in-frame clones only, minus some. This table holds more than 85,000 clones, approximately 90% found once. The sequences come from peripheral blood, collected 28 days after the second AZD1222 dose. Every receptor here comes from an adult who received the AZD1222 COVID-19 vaccine. Each CDR3 is given with its conserved first and last residue. D genes are given only for firm matches. Part of the rows lack a size; the others show once, few, many or a class for expanded clones.

V	D	J	size	CDR3	DNA
TRBV2	TRBD1	TRBJ1-1	.	CASWIPPGQGARTEAFF	TGTGCCAGCTGGATACCCCCGGGACAGGGGGCAAGGACTGAAGCTTTCTTT
TRBV24-1	.	TRBJ1-5	.	CATSDFEGQPQHF	TGTGCCACCAGTGATTTTGAAGGGCAGCCCCAGCATTTT
TRBV7-8	.	TRBJ2-3	.	CASSLGFSTDTQYF	TGTGCCAGCAGCTTAGGTTTTAGCACAGATACGCAGTATTTT
TRBV4-2	.	TRBJ2-7	.	CASSQDIGGFSYEQYF	TGTGCCAGCAGCCAAGATATAGGGGGGTTTTCCTACGAGCAGTACTTC
TRBV5-1	TRBD1	TRBJ2-7	.	CASSLVGQGAYEQYF	TGCGCCAGCAGCTTGGTTGGACAGGGGGCCTACGAGCAGTACTTC
TRBV19	TRBD2	TRBJ2-1	.	CASSSRTSGSFDNEQFF	TGTGCCAGTAGTTCCCGGACTAGCGGGAGTTTCGACAATGAGCAGTTCTTC
TRBV7-9	.	TRBJ1-2	.	CASSGRRGLYGYTF	TGTGCCAGCAGCGGGAGGAGGGGCCTCTATGGCTACACCTTC
TRBV12-5	TRBD1	TRBJ1-5	.	CASGLGTGDRLANQPQHF	TGTGCTAGTGGTCTCGGGACAGGGGATCGCTTAGCCAATCAGCCCCAGCATTTT
TRBV29-1	.	TRBJ2-5	.	CSVSRLRARETQYF	TGCAGCGTCTCCCGCCTTCGGGCAAGGGAGACCCAGTACTTC
TRBV5-6	.	TRBJ1-2	.	CASSSGPYGYTF	TGTGCCAGCAGCTCCGGACCCTATGGCTACACCTTC
TRBV18	TRBD1	TRBJ1-6	.	CASSQDTTGYGSPLHF	TGTGCCAGCTCGCAGGATACGACAGGGTATGGATCACCCCTCCACTTT
TRBV27	.	TRBJ2-1	once	CASSQVLAPNYNEQFF	TGTGCCAGCAGCCAGGTGCTAGCTCCGAATTACAATGAGCAGTTCTTC
TRBV6-5	TRBD1	TRBJ1-2	few	CASSYSAGGFYGYTF	TGTGCCAGCAGTTACTCGGCAGGGGGCTTCTATGGCTACACCTTC
TRBV14	TRBD1	TRBJ1-2	.	CASRPHQGGKVDGYTF	TGTGCCAGCAGACCTCATCAGGGGGGTAAAGTCGATGGCTACACCTTC
TRBV4-1	.	TRBJ1-4	.	CASSQGLRGAGKLFF	TGCGCCAGCAGCCAAGGCCTTAGGGGGGCAGGAAAACTGTTTTTT
TRBV5-4	TRBD1	TRBJ2-1	.	CASSLGDSPTDEQFF	TGTGCCAGCAGCTTGGGGGACAGCCCTACGGATGAGCAGTTCTTC